This T cell receptor (beta chain) stems from a study of response to subunit inactivated influenza vaccine. Trimming stripped 3 bases from V and 0 bases from J, with 11 bases between. Germline V gives CDR1 KGHSH, CDR2 LQKENI. CDR3 length: 15 residues. TCRdb itself ran the RT-PCR reads through MiXCR, one entry per CDR3 protein. In the table there are 450,000 to 700,000 distinct CDR3 sequences, 12% to 15% of which are singletons. This clonotype was seen more than once but under ten times. What it recognizes is unknown. General observations from the study: New T cells are recruited in small numbers by each seasonal influenza vaccination, according to the authors' suggestion.

The receptor comes from a man aged 50 or older who received an inactivated influenza vaccine. The chain uses TRBV18 and TRBJ1-1; D not certain. Sequenced material: PBMCs from blood, taken roughly 13 days after vaccination. The CDR3 bases are TGTGCCAGCTCACCCCGACGGCTCATGAACACTGAAGCTTTCTTT. Its translation is CASSPRRLMNTEAFF.